This entry concerns a single TCR beta chain. The data were obtained in a study of cytomegalovirus exposure and HLA in healthy donors. It was with 60 Vbeta and 13 Jbeta primers that the PCR ran. Sequenced by immunoSEQ multiplex PCR; TCRdb stores in-frame clones only, minus some. Its clone listing holds under 65,000 clones. The CDR3 has 17 amino acids. With 5 bases clipped from V and 4 bases from J, the junction kept 14 bases outside the gene matches. Per the germline V gene, CDR1 is SGHTA and CDR2 is FQGNSA. The chain recombines TRBV7-2 with TRBJ2-5; 9 nucleotides agree with TRBD2. Sequenced input: PBMCs. The TCR originated in a woman in her thirties or forties in good health and CMV-seronegative. The CDR3 region is CASSPRGAGGPGETQYF. DNA for the CDR3: TGTGCCAGCAGCCCTAGGGGGGCGGGAGGGCCCGGAGAGACCCAGTACTTC.